This T cell receptor beta chain was sequenced during a study of identical twins. This clonotype was detected only a few times. MiXCR, applied by TCRdb to the 5' RACE reads, yields one record per CDR3 protein. This table has under 900,000 distinct CDR3 sequences, approximately 13% appearing once. Germline V gene lookup returns CDR1 SGDLS and CDR2 YYNGEE. The CDR3 contains 16 residues. V lost 4 bases to trimming and J lost 10 bases, with 24 bases between them. The data were also submitted as part of a second study, on yellow fever vaccine responses in identical twins.

The source material was PBMCs. This chain uses TRBV9 with TRBJ2-1; possible D gene TRBD2, 6 bases. The receptor was derived from a woman in her late teens or twenties in good health. The CDR3 spells CASSPPPGDPRTEQFF. The DNA of the CDR3 is TGTGCCAGCAGCCCTCCCCCGGGGGACCCCCGGACCGAGCAGTTCTTC.